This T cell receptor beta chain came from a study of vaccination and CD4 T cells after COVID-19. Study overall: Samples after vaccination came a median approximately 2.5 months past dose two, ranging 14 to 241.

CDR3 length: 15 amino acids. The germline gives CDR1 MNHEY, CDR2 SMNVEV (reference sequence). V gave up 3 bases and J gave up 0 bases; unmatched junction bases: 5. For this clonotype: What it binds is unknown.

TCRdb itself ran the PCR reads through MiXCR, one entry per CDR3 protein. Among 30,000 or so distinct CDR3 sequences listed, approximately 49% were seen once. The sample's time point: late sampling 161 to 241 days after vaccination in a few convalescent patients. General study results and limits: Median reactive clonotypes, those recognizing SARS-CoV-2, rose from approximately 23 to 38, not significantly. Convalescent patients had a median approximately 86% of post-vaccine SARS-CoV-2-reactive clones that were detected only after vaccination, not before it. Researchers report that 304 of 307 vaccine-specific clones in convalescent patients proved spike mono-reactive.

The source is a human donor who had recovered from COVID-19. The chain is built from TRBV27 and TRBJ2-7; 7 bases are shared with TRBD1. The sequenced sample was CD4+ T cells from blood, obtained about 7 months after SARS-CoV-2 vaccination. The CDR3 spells CASSFRDSLSYEQYF. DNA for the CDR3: TGTGCCAGCAGTTTCCGGGACAGCCTCTCCTACGAGCAGTACTTC.